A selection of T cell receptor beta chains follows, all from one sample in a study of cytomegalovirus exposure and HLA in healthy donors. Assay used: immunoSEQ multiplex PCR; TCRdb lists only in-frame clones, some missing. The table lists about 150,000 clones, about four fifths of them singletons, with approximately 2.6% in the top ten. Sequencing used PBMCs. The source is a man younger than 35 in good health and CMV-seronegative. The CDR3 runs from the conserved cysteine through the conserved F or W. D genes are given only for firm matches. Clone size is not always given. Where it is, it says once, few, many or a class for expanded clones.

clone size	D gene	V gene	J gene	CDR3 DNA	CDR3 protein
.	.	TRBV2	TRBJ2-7	TGTGCCAGCAGTGAAGTCGGGGTACGCGAGCAGTACTTC	CASSEVGVREQYF
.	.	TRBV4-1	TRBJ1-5	TGCGCCAGCAGCCAAGATGGACCCAGGACGGGGTATAGCAATCAGCCCCAGCATTTT	CASSQDGPRTGYSNQPQHF
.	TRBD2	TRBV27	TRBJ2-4	TGTGCCAGCAGTTTATCGCGGGGGGCCTTAAACATTCAGTACTTC	CASSLSRGALNIQYF
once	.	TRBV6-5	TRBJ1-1	TGTGCCAGCAGTTACTCGACCAGGGGGAACACTGAAGCTTTCTTT	CASSYSTRGNTEAFF
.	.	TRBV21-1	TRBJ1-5	TGTGCCAGCAGCTTCCGAGGGCCGCACCCGGGTCAGCCCCAGCATTTT	CASSFRGPHPGQPQHF
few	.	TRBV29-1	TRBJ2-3	TGCAGCGCGATCCGGGACTCGGATACGCAGTATTTT	CSAIRDSDTQYF
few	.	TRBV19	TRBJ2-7	TGTGCCAGTAGTATTTTGGAGGGGCTGGCGGCATACGAGCAGTACTTC	CASSILEGLAAYEQYF
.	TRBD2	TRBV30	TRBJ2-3	TGTGCCGGGGGACTAGCGGGGGGGCCTGGAGATACGCAGTATTTT	CAGGLAGGPGDTQYF
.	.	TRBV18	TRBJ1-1	TGTGCCAGCTCCCTTGGACAAGATATGAACACTGAAGCTTTCTTT	CASSLGQDMNTEAFF
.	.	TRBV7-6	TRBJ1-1	TGTGCCAGCAGCTTAGCGGAGCAGTTCAACACTGAAGCTTTCTTT	CASSLAEQFNTEAFF
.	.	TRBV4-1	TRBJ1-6	TGTGCCAGCAGCCAACCCGGACTATTCAATTCACCCCTCCACTTT	CASSQPGLFNSPLHF
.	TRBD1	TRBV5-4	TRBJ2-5	TGTGCCAGCAGCCCGCCTGGGACAGGGGAAGGGACCCAGTACTTC	CASSPPGTGEGTQYF
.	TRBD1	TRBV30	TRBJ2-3	TGTGCCTGGCGATTCGGGACAGCTAGCACAGATACGCAGTATTTT	CAWRFGTASTDTQYF
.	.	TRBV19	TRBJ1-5	TGTGCCAGTAGTATAGATGGTAGGCCCGGGATGGGACTGCCCCAGCATTTT	CASSIDGRPGMGLPQHF
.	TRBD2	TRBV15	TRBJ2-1	TGTGCCACCTACCGGGAGGGCGGCCATGAGCAGTTCTTC	CATYREGGHEQFF
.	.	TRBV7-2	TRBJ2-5	TGTGCCAGCAGCTTAGGAGGGGGACCCCAAGAGACCCAGTACTTC	CASSLGGGPQETQYF
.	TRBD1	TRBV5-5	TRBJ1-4	TGTGTCAGCAGCACTGGACAGGGGCTTGATGAAAAACTGTTTTTT	CVSSTGQGLDEKLFF
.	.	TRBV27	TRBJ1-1	TGTGCCAGCATAATCCAGAAAGCCAGGGGCTTCACTGAAGCTTTCTTT	CASIIQKARGFTEAFF
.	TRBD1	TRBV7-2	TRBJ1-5	TGTGCCAGCAGCTTAGCCGGGACAGGTTTCAATCAGCCCCAGCATTTT	CASSLAGTGFNQPQHF
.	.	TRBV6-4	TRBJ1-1	TGTGCCAGCAGCCTACAGGTGAACACTGAAGCTTTCTTT	CASSLQVNTEAFF
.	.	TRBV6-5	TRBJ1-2	TGTGCCAGCAGTTCCCAGTATGGAGGAAGTGGCTACACCTTC	CASSSQYGGSGYTF
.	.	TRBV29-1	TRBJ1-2	TGCAGCGTTGAAATCACAGGCGGCCCGAGTGGCTACACCTTC	CSVEITGGPSGYTF